The following is a TCR beta chain sequence with its context. Its antigen is still unknown. The data stem from a study of T cell responses to AZD1222 COVID-19 vaccine. Overall study: Pooled together were second doses at about 4 or about 12 weeks. General study points: Donors in the cohort were predominantly white British and more often female, and clonal diversity was possibly underestimated. Compared with day 0, the breadth and depth of the Spike-specific TCR repertoire rose significantly after two doses of AZD1222. With dominance at 160-218 and 743-854, vaccine-associated CD4 TCRs spanned spike.

Clones were read by immunoSEQ multiplex PCR, and TCRdb kept only the in-frame ones, dropping some. The top ten clones hold 1.5% to 2% of a sample with some 130,000 clones, approximately 90% of them seen once. CDR1 and CDR2 from the germline V gene are SGHRS and YFSETQ. CDR3 length: 15 residues. J gave up 6 bases and V 4 bases, and 8 bases lay outside the gene matches. The sample in question was peripheral blood, obtained on day 0 of AZD1222 vaccination. The chain employs TRBV5-1 and TRBJ2-2, with TRBD1 matching over 8 bases. The sequence derives from an adult in good health. CDR3 bases: TGCGCCAGCAGCGTACAGGGGGAAGGGTCCGGGGAGCTGTTTTTT. Protein: CASSVQGEGSGELFF.